A selection of T cell receptor beta chains follows, all from one sample in a study of CD8+CD57+ T cells in acquired aplastic anemia. Using its own MiXCR run on the reads, TCRdb lists one record per CDR3 protein. The sample shows 200,000 to 250,000 distinct CDR3 sequences, 55% to 65% of them seen only once. Sequenced input: sorted CD4+, CD8+, or CD8+CD57+ T cells (not recorded which) from PBMCs. The receptors originated from a human donor with aplastic anemia. CDR3s include the opening cysteine and the closing phenylalanine or tryptophan.

v_gene: TRBV15
len: 14
j_gene: TRBJ2-1
CDR3aa: CATSPRDRGYEQFF

v_gene: TRBV10-1
len: 13
j_gene: TRBJ1-3
CDR3aa: CASSPGGSNTIYF

v_gene: TRBV7-3
len: 14
j_gene: TRBJ2-5
CDR3aa: CASSLGQREETQYF

v_gene: TRBV7-2
len: 19
j_gene: TRBJ2-4
CDR3aa: CASSLRTSGDPLAKNIQYF

v_gene: TRBV14
len: 14
j_gene: TRBJ1-3
CDR3aa: CASSLASRGNTIYF

v_gene: TRBV15
len: 17
j_gene: TRBJ2-7
CDR3aa: CATSSVGPSGGSYEQYF

v_gene: TRBV11-2
len: 16
j_gene: TRBJ2-6
CDR3aa: CASSQNRVPGANVLTF

v_gene: TRBV4-1
len: 13
j_gene: TRBJ2-2
CDR3aa: CASSEVGAGELFF

v_gene: TRBV5-4
len: 13
j_gene: TRBJ1-4
CDR3aa: CASRNYYGEKLFF

v_gene: TRBV7-9
len: 12
j_gene: TRBJ2-3
CDR3aa: CASDTGADTQYF

v_gene: TRBV7-9
len: 17
j_gene: TRBJ1-3
CDR3aa: CASSLGGTGWTGNTIYF

v_gene: TRBV13
len: 12
j_gene: TRBJ2-7
CDR3aa: CASSWDNYEQYF

v_gene: TRBV20-1
len: 12
j_gene: TRBJ2-3
CDR3aa: CSAPGSTDTQYF

v_gene: TRBV7-3
len: 17
j_gene: TRBJ2-3
CDR3aa: CASSRPGRRGGSDTQYF

v_gene: TRBV2
len: 15
j_gene: TRBJ1-4
CDR3aa: CASSEVQGFLEKLFF

v_gene: TRBV15
len: 16
j_gene: TRBJ2-6
CDR3aa: CATSRDRGSGANVLTW

v_gene: TRBV7-8
len: 11
j_gene: TRBJ2-7
CDR3aa: CASSNDPGQYF

v_gene: TRBV24-1
len: 15
j_gene: TRBJ2-7
CDR3aa: CATSAGGTGIHEQYF

v_gene: TRBV9
len: 13
j_gene: TRBJ1-2
CDR3aa: CASSVARNYGYTF

v_gene: TRBV7-9
len: 14
j_gene: TRBJ1-5
CDR3aa: CASSPPGRNQPQHF

v_gene: TRBV6-5
len: 14
j_gene: TRBJ2-5
CDR3aa: CASSYSRGWETQYF

v_gene: TRBV29-1
len: 13
j_gene: TRBJ2-3
CDR3aa: CSGGKGESYRQYF

v_gene: TRBV5-4
len: 16
j_gene: TRBJ2-1
CDR3aa: CASSPGAGGSYNEQFF

v_gene: TRBV7-8
len: 15
j_gene: TRBJ2-7
CDR3aa: CASNFRTSGSWEQYF

v_gene: TRBV6-1
len: 14
j_gene: TRBJ2-7
CDR3aa: CASSVSFWSYEQYF

v_gene: TRBV6-1
len: 15
j_gene: TRBJ1-2
CDR3aa: CASSYPGQGSYGYTF

v_gene: TRBV7-3
len: 14
j_gene: TRBJ2-7
CDR3aa: CASSEWTGVYEQYF

v_gene: TRBV7-2
len: 15
j_gene: TRBJ2-1
CDR3aa: CASSLVGLSYNEQFF

v_gene: TRBV19
len: 13
j_gene: TRBJ2-2
CDR3aa: CASNGLNTGELFF

v_gene: TRBV19
len: 14
j_gene: TRBJ1-4
CDR3aa: CASSPGTSNEKLFF

v_gene: TRBV24-1
len: 14
j_gene: TRBJ1-2
CDR3aa: CATSDTRDTVGYTF

v_gene: TRBV7-3
len: 14
j_gene: TRBJ1-1
CDR3aa: CASSLSGGYTEAFF

v_gene: TRBV6-1
len: 14
j_gene: TRBJ2-2
CDR3aa: CASTETGWSGELFF

v_gene: TRBV7-2
len: 15
j_gene: TRBJ1-1
CDR3aa: CASTSGTGMNTEAFF

v_gene: TRBV7-3
len: 15
j_gene: TRBJ1-3
CDR3aa: CASSQDTVSGNTIYF

v_gene: TRBV20-1
len: 16
j_gene: TRBJ1-3
CDR3aa: CSATQDGALSGNTIYF

v_gene: TRBV15
len: 16
j_gene: TRBJ1-1
CDR3aa: CATSSILIGTDRKAFF

v_gene: TRBV24-1
len: 16
j_gene: TRBJ2-5
CDR3aa: CATSDFSGTGQETQYF

v_gene: TRBV20-1
len: 13
j_gene: TRBJ1-1
CDR3aa: CSASPGTDTEAFF

v_gene: TRBV6-5
len: 16
j_gene: TRBJ1-2
CDR3aa: CASSTTPGQGNYGYTF

v_gene: TRBV5-1
len: 14
j_gene: TRBJ2-5
CDR3aa: CASSPERGEETQYF